The 24 T cell receptor beta chains listed next were all sequenced from one sample in a study of cytomegalovirus exposure and HLA in healthy donors. The PCR made use of 60 Vbeta and 13 Jbeta primers. Clones were read by immunoSEQ multiplex PCR, and TCRdb kept only the in-frame ones, dropping some. The sample carries 75,000 to 90,000 clones, over 70% recorded once. The sequenced material came from PBMCs. Source of these receptors: a man aged 25-45 years in good health and CMV-seropositive.

The CDR3 protein is CASSLLGQTSYGYTF. CDR3 DNA: TGTGCCAGCAGTTTGCTGGGACAGACATCCTATGGCTACACCTTC. The chain uses TRBV28 and TRBJ1-2; 7 bases fit TRBD1. The CDR3 spans 15 residues. Germline-derived CDR1 and CDR2 are MDHEN and SYDVKM. V trimming: 3 bases; J trimming: 4 bases; junction bases outside the gene matches: 8.

V usage is TRBV13 and J usage is TRBJ1-6, with D perhaps TRBD1 (5 bases). V lost 1 base and J 13 bases, leaving 14 bases between the germline ends. Germline CDR1 PRHDT, CDR2 FYEKMQ (reference sequence). The CDR3 totals 14 residues. DNA for the CDR3: TGTGCCAGCAGCTTAGACCAGGGTATGTTTCCCCTCCACTTT. This encodes CASSLDQGMFPLHF.

The chain joins TRBV5-6 to TRBJ2-2, with a weak D call TRBD1 (6 bases). Germline loops: CDR1 SGHDT, CDR2 YYEEEE. The germline V and J ends were trimmed by 3 bases and 0 bases, with 9 bases remaining between them. This CDR3 region has 15 residues. The DNA of the CDR3 is TGTGCCAGCAGCTCGACAGGAACGAACACCGGGGAGCTGTTTTTT. This encodes CASSSTGTNTGELFF.

The chain uses TRBV19 and TRBJ2-7; perhaps TRBD2 as D (5 bases). This CDR3 comprises 15 residues. Germline V gene sequence: CDR1 LNHDA, CDR2 SQIVND (reference sequence). V was pared by 0 bases and J by 2 bases, with 11 bases between. CDR3 coding DNA: TGTGCCAGTAGTATAGATCCAGGAGGCACCTACGAGCAGTACTTC. This codes for CASSIDPGGTYEQYF.

The chain uses TRBV15 and TRBJ1-5, with D unresolved. The CDR3 contains 14 residues. The germline V gene has CDR1 LNHNV and CDR2 YYDKDF (reference sequence). V shed 6 bases and J shed 4 bases, with 13 bases lying between them. DNA for the CDR3: TGTGCCACCAGTGCGCACGATGAGAATCAGCCCCAGCATTTT. This codes for CATSAHDENQPQHF.

The V gene is TRBV27, the J gene TRBJ2-7; TRBD2 is a possible D gene (6 bases). Trimming stripped 5 bases from V and 2 bases from J, with 13 bases between. Per the germline V gene, CDR1 is MNHEY and CDR2 is SMNVEV (reference sequence). The CDR3 consists of 14 residues. CDR3 residues: CASSISGYPYEQYF. The DNA for the CDR3 is TGTGCCAGCAGTATTAGCGGCTACCCCTACGAGCAGTACTTC.

The gene calls are TRBV5-4 and TRBJ1-4, with TRBD1 matching 7 bases. Germline V gene data show CDR1 as SGHNT and CDR2 as YYREEE (reference sequence). Losses at the gene ends were 4 bases for V and 3 bases for J; bases not matched to a gene: 6. There are 15 residues in the CDR3. The CDR3 is CASSGQDQANEKLFF. The CDR3 coding sequence is TGTGCCAGCAGCGGACAGGATCAGGCTAATGAAAAACTGTTTTTT.

The gene calls are TRBV5-6 and TRBJ1-1, with TRBD1 as a possible D gene (5 bases). The germline CDR1 and CDR2 sequences are SGHDT and YYEEEE. V lost 4 bases to trimming and J lost 0 bases, with 13 bases between them. The CDR3 length is 15 residues. CDR3 in DNA: TGTGCCAGCAGCCCGGTTGGGGGGTTGAACACTGAAGCTTTCTTT. Protein product: CASSPVGGLNTEAFF.

CDR3 DNA: TGTGCCAGCAGCTTACCACAGGGCCGCACAGATACGCAGTATTTT. This translates into CASSLPQGRTDTQYF. The genes are TRBV7-8 and TRBJ2-3; D is perhaps TRBD1 (6 bases). Trimming stripped 2 bases from V and 1 base from J, with 10 bases between. The CDR3 contains 15 residues. The germline V gene encodes CDR1 SGHVS and CDR2 FQNEAQ.

The chain couples TRBV7-9 to TRBJ2-7, with 12 bases identical to TRBD2. Per the germline V gene, CDR1 is SEHNR and CDR2 is FQNEAQ (reference sequence). The CDR3 spans 16 residues. V dropped 5 bases and J dropped 3; count of bases not matched to a gene: 8. DNA of the CDR3: TGTGCCAGCAGCCCGGATCCGGGACTAGCGGGCTACGAGCAGTACTTC. Protein product: CASSPDPGLAGYEQYF.

This chain joins TRBV5-4 and TRBJ1-1; maybe TRBD1 (6 bases). The V gene lost 4 bases and the J gene lost 3 bases, with 16 bases spanning the gap. The germline CDR1 and CDR2 sequences are SGHNT and YYREEE (reference sequence). This CDR3 contains 15 residues. CDR3 sequence (DNA): TGTGCCAGCAGCCCCACAGGGAATCGGGACACTGAAGCTTTCTTT. Translation: CASSPTGNRDTEAFF.

The chain links TRBV2 to TRBJ2-5, with D possibly matching TRBD1 (7 bases). The CDR3 has 15 amino acids. CDR1 is SNHLY, CDR2 FYNNEI, per germline. V dropped 1 base and J dropped 2 bases, with 11 bases sitting between them. The CDR3 sequence is CASSEVAGGQETQYF. The CDR3 bases are TGTGCCAGCAGTGAAGTGGCAGGGGGGCAAGAGACCCAGTACTTC.

The chain employs TRBV9 and TRBJ2-3; no reliable D call. Trimming took off 2 bases at V and 1 base at J, with 2 bases between the two ends. This CDR3 spans 12 amino acids. Germline V gene data show CDR1 as SGDLS and CDR2 as YYNGEE. CDR3 residues: CASSVGTDTQYF. CDR3 nucleotide sequence: TGTGCCAGCAGCGTCGGCACAGATACGCAGTATTTT.

The chain uses TRBV9 and TRBJ2-7; a weak D match, TRBD1 (6 bases). Trimming stripped 4 bases from V and 3 bases from J, with 11 bases between. The germline gives CDR1 SGDLS, CDR2 YYNGEE. The CDR3 contains 13 residues. CDR3 DNA: TGTGCCAGCAGCCCGGGGACATTCTACGAGCAGTACTTC. It is translated as CASSPGTFYEQYF.

This clone was recorded only once. The chain joins TRBV9 to TRBJ2-7, with 7 positions matching TRBD1. The CDR3 runs 14 residues. Germline CDR1 SGDLS, CDR2 YYNGEE. The ends lost 3 bases at V and 7 bases at J; junction bases unmatched: 10. Written as DNA, the CDR3 is TGTGCCAGCAGCGGAGAGACAGGGTCCCTGGAGCAGTACTTC. Its translation: CASSGETGSLEQYF.

The V and J genes are TRBV2 and TRBJ2-1; the D gene is possibly TRBD2 (7 bases). The CDR3 extends over 15 amino acids. V was cut by 3 bases and J by 4 bases, with 13 bases left in between. Per germline, CDR1 SNHLY and CDR2 FYNNEI. The CDR3 nucleotides read TGTGCCAGCAGTGACGACGGGGGGCCGTACAATGAGCAGTTCTTC. This codes for CASSDDGGPYNEQFF.

This rearrangement joins TRBV11-3 to TRBJ2-3; no definite D call. The germline V and J ends were trimmed by 0 bases and 0 bases, with 10 bases remaining between them. CDR1 SGHNT and CDR2 YENEEA come from the germline V gene. This CDR3 spans 16 amino acids. CDR3: CASSLDISASTDTQYF. As DNA, the CDR3 is TGTGCCAGCAGCTTAGATATAAGCGCTAGCACAGATACGCAGTATTTT.

The chain combines TRBV7-9 with TRBJ1-2, with TRBD1 matching over 8 bases. This CDR3 is 16 amino acids long. V lost 3 bases, J lost 6 bases, and 12 bases stayed unmatched. In germline, CDR1 is SEHNR, CDR2 FQNEAQ (reference sequence). CDR3 sequence (DNA): TGTGCCAGCAGCTTCCTCCGCTCGGGACAGGTCGATGGCTACACCTTC. Translated: CASSFLRSGQVDGYTF.

This clone was seen more than once but under ten times. This rearrangement joins TRBV5-1 to TRBJ2-7; 8 nucleotides agree with TRBD1. Germline V gives CDR1 SGHRS, CDR2 YFSETQ. Unmatched junction bases numbered 9, after V lost 3 bases and J lost 4 bases. The CDR3 runs to 15 residues. In DNA form, the CDR3 reads TGCGCCAGCAGCTCTACAGGGGGTTTGGGGTACGAGCAGTACTTC. Protein sequence: CASSSTGGLGYEQYF.

This chain links TRBV30 with TRBJ1-1, with a possible D match to TRBD1 (5 bases). The V end was cut by 2 bases, the J end by 4 bases, with 8 bases between. The CDR3 covers 12 residues. CDR1 and CDR2 from the germline V gene are GTSNPN and SVGIG (reference sequence). In DNA form, the CDR3 reads TGTGCCTGGAGTCCCGGGGGCACTGAAGCTTTCTTT. It yields the protein CAWSPGGTEAFF.

This chain links TRBV27 with TRBJ2-3; 12 bases are a match to TRBD2. The CDR3 is 14 residues long. Germline-derived CDR1 and CDR2 are MNHEY and SMNVEV (reference sequence). Trimming removed 8 bases from V and 4 bases from J; junction bases left unmatched: 4. The CDR3 sequence: CASQLAGGSDTQYF. The CDR3 coding sequence is TGTGCCAGCCAACTAGCGGGAGGATCAGATACGCAGTATTTT.

This chain connects TRBV5-6 to TRBJ1-2; D perhaps matches TRBD1 (6 bases). CDR1 is SGHDT, CDR2 YYEEEE, per germline. V was shortened by 4 bases and J by 4 bases, with 17 bases between the two germline ends. This CDR3 has 15 residues. The CDR3 loop is CASSPRGGGLYGYTF. CDR3 nucleotides: TGTGCCAGCAGCCCCAGGGGCGGCGGGCTCTATGGCTACACCTTC. Together with reference TRBV5-6 and TRBJ1-2, the CDR3 gives the full variable domain: DAGVTQSPTHLIKTRGQQVTLRCSPKSGHDTVSWYQQALGQGPQFIFQYYEEEERQRGNFPDRFSGHQFPNYSSELNVNALLLGDSALYLCASSPRGGGLYGYTFGSGTRLTVV.

This clone has a handful of counts. The chain couples TRBV12-5 to TRBJ1-4; 8 bases are a match to TRBD1. This CDR3 is 14 amino acids long. J lost 5 bases, V lost 4 bases, and 3 bases had no gene match. Germline CDR1 reads LGHNT; CDR2 reads FRNRAP. The CDR3 DNA reads TGTGCTAGTGGTTCGGGACAGGAGAATGAAAAACTGTTTTTT. It specifies CASGSGQENEKLFF. The full variable domain, completed using reference TRBV12-5 and TRBJ1-4, is DARVTQTPRHKVTEMGQEVTMRCQPILGHNTVFWYRQTMMQGLELLAYFRNRAPLDDSGMPKDRFSAEMPDATLATLKIQPSEPRDSAVYFCASGSGQENEKLFFGSGTQLSVL.

In its sample, this clone was seen once. The J gene is TRBJ1-4, the V gene TRBV7-2; the D gene is possibly TRBD1 (6 bases). CDR3 length: 15 residues. The V end lost 4 bases, the J end lost 11 bases, and 20 bases lay between the germline ends. Germline CDR1 and CDR2: SGHTA and FQGNSA. CDR3 in DNA: TGTGCCAGCAGCTCGTTTGGGGACACCAGCCAGAAACTGTTTTTT. Its translation: CASSSFGDTSQKLFF.